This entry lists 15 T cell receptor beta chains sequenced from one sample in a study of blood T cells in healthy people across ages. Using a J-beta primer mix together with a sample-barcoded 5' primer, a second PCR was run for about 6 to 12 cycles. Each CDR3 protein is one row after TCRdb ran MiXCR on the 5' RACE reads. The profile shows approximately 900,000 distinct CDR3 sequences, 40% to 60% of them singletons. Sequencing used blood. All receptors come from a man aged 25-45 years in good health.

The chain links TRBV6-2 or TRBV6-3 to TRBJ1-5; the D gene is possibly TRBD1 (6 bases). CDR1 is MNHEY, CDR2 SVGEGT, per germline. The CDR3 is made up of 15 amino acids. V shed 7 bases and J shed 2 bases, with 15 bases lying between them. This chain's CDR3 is CASTIGGGGNQPQHF. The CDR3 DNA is TGTGCCAGCACCATCGGAGGGGGTGGCAATCAGCCCCAGCATTTT.

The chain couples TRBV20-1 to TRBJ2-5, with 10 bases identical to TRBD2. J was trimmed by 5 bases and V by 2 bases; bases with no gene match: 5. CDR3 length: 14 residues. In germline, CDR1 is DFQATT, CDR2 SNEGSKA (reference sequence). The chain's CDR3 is CSARWLAGEETQYF. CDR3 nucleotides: TGCAGTGCTAGATGGCTAGCGGGAGAGGAGACCCAGTACTTC.

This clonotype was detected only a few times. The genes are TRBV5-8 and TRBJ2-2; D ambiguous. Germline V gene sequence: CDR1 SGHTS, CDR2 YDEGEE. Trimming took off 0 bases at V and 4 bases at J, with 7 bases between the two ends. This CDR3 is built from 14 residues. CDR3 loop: CASSLVQFTGELFF. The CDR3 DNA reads TGTGCCAGCAGCTTGGTACAGTTCACCGGGGAGCTGTTTTTT.

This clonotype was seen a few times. CDR3 sequence reads: CASSWLAGGLQETQYF. The DNA for the CDR3 is TGTGCCAGCAGTTGGCTAGCGGGGGGACTCCAAGAGACCCAGTACTTC. The J gene is TRBJ2-5, the V gene TRBV6-5, with 11 positions matching TRBD2. Trimming removed 4 bases from V and 1 base from J; junction bases left unmatched: 5. Germline loops: CDR1 MNHEY, CDR2 SVGAGI. This CDR3 spans 16 amino acids.

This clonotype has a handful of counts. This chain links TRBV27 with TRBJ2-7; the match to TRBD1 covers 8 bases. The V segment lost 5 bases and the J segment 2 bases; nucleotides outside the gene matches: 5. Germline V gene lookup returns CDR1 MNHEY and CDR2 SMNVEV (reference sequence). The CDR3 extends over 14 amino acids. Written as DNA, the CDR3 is TGTGCCAGCAGTAAGACAGGGGAGGCCTACGAGCAGTACTTC. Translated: CASSKTGEAYEQYF.

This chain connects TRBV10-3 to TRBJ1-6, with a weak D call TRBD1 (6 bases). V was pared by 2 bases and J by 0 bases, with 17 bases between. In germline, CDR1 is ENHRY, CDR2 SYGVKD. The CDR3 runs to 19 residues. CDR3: CAISEGDTAPVSYNSPLHF. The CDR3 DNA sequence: TGTGCCATCAGTGAGGGGGACACTGCCCCCGTCTCCTATAATTCACCCCTCCACTTT.

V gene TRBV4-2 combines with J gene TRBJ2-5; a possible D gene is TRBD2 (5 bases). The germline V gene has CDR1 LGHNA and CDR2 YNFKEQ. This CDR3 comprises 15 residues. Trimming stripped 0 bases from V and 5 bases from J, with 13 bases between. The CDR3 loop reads CASSQDRTRGETQYF. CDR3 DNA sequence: TGTGCCAGCAGCCAAGATCGGACCCGAGGGGAGACCCAGTACTTC.

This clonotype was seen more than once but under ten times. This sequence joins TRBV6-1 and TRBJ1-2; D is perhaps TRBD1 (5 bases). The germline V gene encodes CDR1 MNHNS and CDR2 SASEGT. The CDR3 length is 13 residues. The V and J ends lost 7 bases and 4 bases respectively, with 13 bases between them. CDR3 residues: CASIPTESYGYTF. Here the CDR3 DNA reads TGTGCCAGCATACCGACAGAAAGCTATGGCTACACCTTC.

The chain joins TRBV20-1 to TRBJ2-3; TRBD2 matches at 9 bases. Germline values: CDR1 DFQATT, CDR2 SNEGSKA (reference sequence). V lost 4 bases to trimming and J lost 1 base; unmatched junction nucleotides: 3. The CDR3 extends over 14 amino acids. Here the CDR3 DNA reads TGCAGTGCTATTAGCGGGGGTGGCACAGATACGCAGTATTTT. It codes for CSAISGGGTDTQYF.

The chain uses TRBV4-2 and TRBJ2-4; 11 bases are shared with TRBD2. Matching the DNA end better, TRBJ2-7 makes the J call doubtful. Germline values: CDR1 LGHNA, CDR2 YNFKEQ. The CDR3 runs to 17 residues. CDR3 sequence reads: CASSQDNSGGAGYEQYF. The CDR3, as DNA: TGTGCCAGCAGCCAAGATAATAGCGGGGGGGCCGGATACGAGCAGTACTTC.

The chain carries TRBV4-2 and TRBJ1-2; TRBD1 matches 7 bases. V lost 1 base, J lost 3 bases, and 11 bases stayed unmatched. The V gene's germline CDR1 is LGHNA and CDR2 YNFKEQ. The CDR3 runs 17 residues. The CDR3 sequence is CASSQATGVPLDYGYTF. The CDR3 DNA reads TGTGCCAGCAGCCAAGCTACAGGGGTCCCCCTAGACTATGGCTACACCTTC.

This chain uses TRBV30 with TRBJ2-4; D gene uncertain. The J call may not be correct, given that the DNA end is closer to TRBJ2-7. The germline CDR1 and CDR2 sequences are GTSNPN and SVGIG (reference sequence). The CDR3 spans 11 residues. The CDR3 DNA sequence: TGTGCCTGGAGCAATTCCTACGAGCAGTACTTC. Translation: CAWSNSYEQYF.

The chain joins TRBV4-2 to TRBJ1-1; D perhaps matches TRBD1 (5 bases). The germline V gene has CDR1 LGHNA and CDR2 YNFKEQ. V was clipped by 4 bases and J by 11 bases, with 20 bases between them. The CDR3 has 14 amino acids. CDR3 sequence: CASSPGPVGRDAFF. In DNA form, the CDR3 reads TGTGCCAGCAGCCCGGGCCCGGTCGGACGGGACGCTTTCTTT.

Written as DNA, the CDR3 is TGTGCCAGCAGTAATATAGCGGGGGGGCGATACGAGCAGTACTTC. Translating gives CASSNIAGGRYEQYF. The chain employs TRBV27 and TRBJ2-7; TRBD2 matches at 11 bases. Trimming removed 5 bases from V and 4 bases from J; junction bases left unmatched: 7. Germline V gene data show CDR1 as MNHEY and CDR2 as SMNVEV (reference sequence). This CDR3 has 15 amino acids.

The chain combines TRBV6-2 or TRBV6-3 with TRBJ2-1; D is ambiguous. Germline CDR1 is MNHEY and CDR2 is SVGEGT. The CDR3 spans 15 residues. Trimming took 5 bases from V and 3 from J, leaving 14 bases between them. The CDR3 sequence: CASSTEVRVYNEQFF. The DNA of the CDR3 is TGTGCCAGCAGTACCGAGGTACGGGTCTACAATGAGCAGTTCTTC.